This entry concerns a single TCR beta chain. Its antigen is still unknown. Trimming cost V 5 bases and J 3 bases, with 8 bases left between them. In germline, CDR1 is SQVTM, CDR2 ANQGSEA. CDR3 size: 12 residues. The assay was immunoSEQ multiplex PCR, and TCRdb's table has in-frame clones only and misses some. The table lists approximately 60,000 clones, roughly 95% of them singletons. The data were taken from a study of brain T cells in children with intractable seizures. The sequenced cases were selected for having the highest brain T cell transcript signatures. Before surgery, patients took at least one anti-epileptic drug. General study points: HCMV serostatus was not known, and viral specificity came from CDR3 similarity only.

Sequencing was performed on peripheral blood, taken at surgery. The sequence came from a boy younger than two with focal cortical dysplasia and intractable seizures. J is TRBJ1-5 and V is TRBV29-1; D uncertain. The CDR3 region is CSVSDANQPQHF. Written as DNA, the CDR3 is TGCAGCGTTTCCGACGCCAATCAGCCCCAGCATTTT.